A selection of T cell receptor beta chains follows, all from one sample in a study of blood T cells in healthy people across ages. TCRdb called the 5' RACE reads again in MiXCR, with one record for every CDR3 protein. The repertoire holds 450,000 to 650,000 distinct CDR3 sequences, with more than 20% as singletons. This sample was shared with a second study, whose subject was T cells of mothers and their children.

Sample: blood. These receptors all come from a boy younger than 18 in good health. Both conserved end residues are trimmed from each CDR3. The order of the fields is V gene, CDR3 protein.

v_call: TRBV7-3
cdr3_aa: ASSPNPTGGYGYT

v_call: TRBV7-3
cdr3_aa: ASSLNFLTGELF

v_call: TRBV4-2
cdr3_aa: ASSPGGRSYNEQF

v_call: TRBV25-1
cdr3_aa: ASSWVLGTQY

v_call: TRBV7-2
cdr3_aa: ASSRLAGVLEQY

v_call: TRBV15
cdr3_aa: ATSRYRAGLASGELF

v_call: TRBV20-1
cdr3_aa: SAQREGRETQY

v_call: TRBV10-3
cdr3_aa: AISALSGRGNEQF

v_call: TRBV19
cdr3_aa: ASPFPSNTEAF

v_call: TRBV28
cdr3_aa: ASSSAGGHTDTQY

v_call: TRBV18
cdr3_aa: ASSPGGPTEAF